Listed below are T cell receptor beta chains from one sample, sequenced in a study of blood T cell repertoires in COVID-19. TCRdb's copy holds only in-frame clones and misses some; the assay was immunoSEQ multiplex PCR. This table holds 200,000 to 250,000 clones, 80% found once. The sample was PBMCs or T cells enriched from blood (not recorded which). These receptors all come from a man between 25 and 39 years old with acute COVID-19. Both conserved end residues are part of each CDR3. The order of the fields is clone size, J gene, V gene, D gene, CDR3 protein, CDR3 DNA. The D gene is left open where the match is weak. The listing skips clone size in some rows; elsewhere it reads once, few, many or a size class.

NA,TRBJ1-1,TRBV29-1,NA,CSAARLNTEAFF,TGCAGTGCTGCGAGACTAAACACTGAAGCTTTCTTT
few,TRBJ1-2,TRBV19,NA,CASSIPQGLYGYTF,TGTGCCAGTAGTATACCACAGGGTCTCTATGGCTACACCTTC
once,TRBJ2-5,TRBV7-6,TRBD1,CASSPSPGGGETQYF,TGTGCCAGCAGCCCATCACCAGGGGGCGGTGAGACCCAGTACTTC
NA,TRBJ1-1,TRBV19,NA,CASSIGTNTEAFF,TGTGCCAGTAGTATCGGTACCAACACTGAAGCTTTCTTT
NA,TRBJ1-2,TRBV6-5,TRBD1,CASSYGTGGAGYTF,TGTGCCAGCAGTTACGGGACAGGGGGCGCAGGCTACACCTTC
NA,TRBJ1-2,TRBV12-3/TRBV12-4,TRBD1,CASSLGTGVGYTF,TGTGCCAGCAGTTTAGGGACAGGGGTAGGCTACACCTTC
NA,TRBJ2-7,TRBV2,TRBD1,CASRTDRSKYEQYF,TGTGCCAGCAGGACGGACAGGTCAAAGTACGAGCAGTACTTC
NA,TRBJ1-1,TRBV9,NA,CASSPIALSTEAFF,TGTGCCAGCAGCCCCATCGCCTTGAGCACTGAAGCTTTCTTT
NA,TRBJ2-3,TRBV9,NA,CASSVDAPEGADTQYF,TGTGCCAGCAGCGTAGATGCGCCCGAAGGGGCAGATACGCAGTATTTT
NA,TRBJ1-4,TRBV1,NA,CTSSLSPNEKLFF,TGCACCAGCAGCCTATCTCCTAATGAAAAACTGTTTTTT
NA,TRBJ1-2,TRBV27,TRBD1,CASSPRTGERGYTF,TGTGCCAGCAGTCCCAGGACAGGAGAGAGAGGCTACACCTTC
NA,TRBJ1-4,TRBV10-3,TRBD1,CAISAGGRDEKLFF,TGTGCCATCAGTGCAGGGGGACGTGATGAAAAACTGTTTTTT
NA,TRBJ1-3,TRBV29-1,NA,CSVVVTGNTIYF,TGCAGCGTTGTTGTAACTGGAAACACCATATATTTT
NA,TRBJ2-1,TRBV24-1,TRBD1,CATSDMGQSAYNEQFF,TGTGCCACCAGTGACATGGGACAGTCGGCCTACAATGAGCAGTTCTTC
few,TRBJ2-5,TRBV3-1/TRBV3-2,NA,CASSQNALGMETQYF,TGTGCCAGCAGCCAAAACGCCCTGGGCATGGAGACCCAGTACTTC
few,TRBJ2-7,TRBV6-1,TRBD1,CASSEAIGTGYEQYF,TGTGCCAGCAGTGAAGCCATTGGGACAGGGTACGAGCAGTACTTC
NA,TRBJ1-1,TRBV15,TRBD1,CATSRGQGAVTEAFF,TGTGCCACCAGCAGGGGACAGGGGGCAGTCACTGAAGCTTTCTTT
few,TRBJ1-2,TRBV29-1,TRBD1,CSVGQGYGYTF,TGCAGCGTTGGACAGGGCTATGGCTACACCTTC
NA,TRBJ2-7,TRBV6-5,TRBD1,CASSFGTGTEQYF,TGTGCCAGCAGTTTCGGGACAGGGACCGAGCAGTACTTC
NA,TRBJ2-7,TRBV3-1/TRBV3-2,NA,CASSQGVADSYEQYF,TGTGCCAGCAGCCAAGGGGTAGCGGATTCCTACGAGCAGTACTTC
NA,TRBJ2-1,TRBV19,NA,CASSIRAQWGLYNEQFF,TGTGCCAGTAGTATCAGGGCCCAATGGGGCCTATACAATGAGCAGTTCTTC
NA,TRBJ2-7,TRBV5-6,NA,CASSLGTPYEQYF,TGTGCCAGCAGCTTGGGAACTCCCTACGAGCAGTACTTC
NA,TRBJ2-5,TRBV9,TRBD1,CASSADRVGETQYF,TGTGCCAGCAGCGCTGACAGGGTTGGAGAGACCCAGTACTTC
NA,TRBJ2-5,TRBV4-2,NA,CASSRGLGEETQYF,TGTGCCAGCAGCCGGGGGCTGGGGGAAGAGACCCAGTACTTC
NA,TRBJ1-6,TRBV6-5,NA,CASKSLTGGNSPLHF,TGTGCCAGCAAATCCTTGACAGGAGGAAATTCACCCCTCCACTTT
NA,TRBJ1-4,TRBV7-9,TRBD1,CASSTNRGHTNEKLFF,TGTGCCAGCAGCACAAACAGGGGGCATACTAATGAAAAACTGTTTTTT
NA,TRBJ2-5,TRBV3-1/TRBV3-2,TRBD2,CASSQTSGGGGETQYF,TGTGCCAGCAGCCAGACTAGCGGGGGAGGGGGGGAGACCCAGTACTTC
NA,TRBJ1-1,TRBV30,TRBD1,CAWGQANTEAFF,TGTGCCTGGGGACAGGCGAACACTGAAGCTTTCTTT
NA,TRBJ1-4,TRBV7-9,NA,CASSLGSGGAPTNEKLFF,TGTGCCAGCAGCTTAGGGAGTGGCGGGGCCCCAACTAATGAAAAACTGTTTTTT
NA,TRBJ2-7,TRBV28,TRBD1,CASSSSGTGLYEQYF,TGTGCCAGCAGTTCTTCCGGGACAGGGTTGTACGAGCAGTACTTC
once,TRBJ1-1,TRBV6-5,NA,CASSYHSSTEAFF,TGTGCCAGCAGTTATCATTCGAGCACTGAAGCTTTCTTT
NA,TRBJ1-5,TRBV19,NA,CASSFRNQPQHF,TGTGCCAGTAGTTTTCGGAATCAGCCCCAGCATTTT
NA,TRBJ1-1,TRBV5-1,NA,CASSSTGSAEAFF,TGCGCCAGCAGCTCCACAGGGTCAGCTGAAGCTTTCTTT
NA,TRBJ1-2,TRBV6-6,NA,CASGAAYGYTF,TGTGCCAGCGGGGCGGCCTATGGCTACACCTTC
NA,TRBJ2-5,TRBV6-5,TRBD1,CASSQQQGVKETQYF,TGTGCCAGCAGTCAACAACAGGGGGTCAAAGAGACCCAGTACTTC
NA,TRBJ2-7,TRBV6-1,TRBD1,CASSEIGTGFYEQYF,TGTGCCAGCAGTGAAATAGGGACAGGGTTCTATGAGCAGTACTTC
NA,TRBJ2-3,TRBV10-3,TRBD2,CAISEPGLADTQYF,TGTGCCATCAGTGAGCCGGGACTAGCGGATACGCAGTATTTT
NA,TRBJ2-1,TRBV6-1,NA,CASSEGTVDEQFF,TGTGCCAGCAGTGAAGGGACAGTGGATGAGCAGTTCTTC
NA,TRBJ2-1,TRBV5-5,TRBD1,CASSSLTGILNEQFF,TGTGCCAGCAGCTCCCTGACAGGGATATTAAATGAGCAGTTCTTC
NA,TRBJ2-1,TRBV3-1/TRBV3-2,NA,CASSPGSVYEQFF,TGTGCCAGCAGTCCGGGGTCCGTATATGAGCAGTTCTTC
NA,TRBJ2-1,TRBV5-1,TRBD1,CASSFSDRGRVEQFF,TGCGCCAGCAGCTTCTCGGACAGGGGGCGAGTTGAGCAGTTCTTC
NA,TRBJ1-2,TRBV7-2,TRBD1,CASSLIGTGNYGYTF,TGTGCCAGCAGCCTCATAGGGACAGGGAACTATGGCTACACCTTC
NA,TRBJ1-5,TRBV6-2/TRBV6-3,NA,CASSYREPDQPQHF,TGTGCCAGCAGTTACCGCGAACCTGATCAGCCCCAGCATTTT
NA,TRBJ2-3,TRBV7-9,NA,CASSARGGAGTDTQYF,TGTGCCAGCAGCGCCCGAGGTGGAGCAGGGACAGATACGCAGTATTTT
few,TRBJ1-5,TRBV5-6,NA,CASSAQRDQPQHF,TGTGCCAGCAGCGCTCAGAGGGATCAGCCCCAGCATTTT
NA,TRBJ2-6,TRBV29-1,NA,CSVEGRNPSGANVLTF,TGCAGCGTTGAAGGCAGGAACCCCTCTGGGGCCAACGTCCTGACTTTC
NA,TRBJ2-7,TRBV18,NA,CASSLLSRSLYEQYF,TGTGCCAGCTCACTACTATCCCGGAGCCTGTACGAGCAGTACTTC
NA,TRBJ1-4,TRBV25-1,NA,CASSDRGGWGEKLFF,TGTGCCAGCAGTGACCGGGGAGGGTGGGGTGAAAAACTGTTTTTT
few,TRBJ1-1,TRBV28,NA,CASSTGNTEAFF,TGTGCCAGCAGTACGGGGAACACTGAAGCTTTCTTT
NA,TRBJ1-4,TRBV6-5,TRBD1,CASRTGTNEKLFF,TGTGCCAGCAGGACAGGGACTAATGAAAAACTGTTTTTT
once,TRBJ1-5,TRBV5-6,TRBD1,CASSLGDRDNQPQHF,TGTGCCAGCAGCTTGGGGGACAGGGATAATCAGCCCCAGCATTTT